The rows below give T cell receptor beta chains drawn from one sample of a study of cytomegalovirus exposure and HLA in healthy donors. Generated by immunoSEQ multiplex PCR, the TCRdb table keeps only in-frame clones and is missing some. The sample lists roughly 240,000 clones; roughly 87% were seen once. Material for sequencing was PBMCs. The receptors originated from a woman between 35 and 50 years old in good health and CMV-seropositive. Both conserved end residues are part of each CDR3. A D gene is named only where the DNA matches it firmly. Rows may omit the clone size; those that give it use once, few, many or a size class.

d_gene: TRBD2; abundance: .; j_gene: TRBJ2-5; v_gene: TRBV29-1; CDR3nt: TGCAGCGTTGCCGGCGGGAGTGCGATGGAGACCCAGTACTTC; CDR3aa: CSVAGGSAMETQYF
d_gene: .; abundance: few; j_gene: TRBJ1-1; v_gene: TRBV9; CDR3nt: TGTGCCAGCAGCGTAGCAGGGAACACTGAAGCTTTCTTT; CDR3aa: CASSVAGNTEAFF
d_gene: TRBD1; abundance: .; j_gene: TRBJ2-3; v_gene: TRBV4-1; CDR3nt: TGCGCCAGCAGCCAAGGGGACAGGGGTTGGACAGATACGCAGTATTTT; CDR3aa: CASSQGDRGWTDTQYF
d_gene: TRBD2; abundance: .; j_gene: TRBJ2-5; v_gene: TRBV7-9; CDR3nt: TGTGCCAGCAGCAGTCGAAGCGGGGGCCGGGAGACCCAGTACTTC; CDR3aa: CASSSRSGGRETQYF
d_gene: TRBD1; abundance: .; j_gene: TRBJ1-4; v_gene: TRBV28; CDR3nt: TGTGCCAGCAGGCAGACAGGGTTAAATGAAAAACTGTTTTTT; CDR3aa: CASRQTGLNEKLFF
d_gene: .; abundance: few; j_gene: TRBJ1-4; v_gene: TRBV5-1; CDR3nt: TGCGCCAGCAGCTTGAGTGGGCATAATGAAAAACTGTTTTTT; CDR3aa: CASSLSGHNEKLFF
d_gene: TRBD2; abundance: .; j_gene: TRBJ2-1; v_gene: TRBV6-1; CDR3nt: TGTGCCAGCAGAGCGACTAGCGGGTCATACAATGAGCAGTTCTTC; CDR3aa: CASRATSGSYNEQFF
d_gene: .; abundance: .; j_gene: TRBJ2-1; v_gene: TRBV9; CDR3nt: TGTGCCAGCAACCAGGGGCGGAATGAGCAGTTCTTC; CDR3aa: CASNQGRNEQFF
d_gene: TRBD1; abundance: few; j_gene: TRBJ2-5; v_gene: TRBV9; CDR3nt: TGTGCCAGCAGCCGAAACCTACTCGGGACAGGGGGGCCTGGGGAGACCCAGTACTTC; CDR3aa: CASSRNLLGTGGPGETQYF
d_gene: TRBD1; abundance: .; j_gene: TRBJ2-7; v_gene: TRBV4-2; CDR3nt: TGTGCCAGCAGCCAAGCGCCGGGACAGGGCTACGAGCAGTACTTC; CDR3aa: CASSQAPGQGYEQYF
d_gene: TRBD1; abundance: .; j_gene: TRBJ1-1; v_gene: TRBV19; CDR3nt: TGTGCCAGTAGTAAGGACCGGGACAGTGAAGCTTTCTTT; CDR3aa: CASSKDRDSEAFF
d_gene: .; abundance: .; j_gene: TRBJ2-3; v_gene: TRBV5-6; CDR3nt: TGTGCCAGCAGCTTGGGACACGGATACGATACGCAGTATTTT; CDR3aa: CASSLGHGYDTQYF
d_gene: TRBD2; abundance: .; j_gene: TRBJ2-7; v_gene: TRBV14; CDR3nt: TGTGCCAGCAGCCTCCGATTGACTAGCGGGAACTACGAGCAGTACTTC; CDR3aa: CASSLRLTSGNYEQYF
d_gene: .; abundance: .; j_gene: TRBJ2-3; v_gene: TRBV7-3; CDR3nt: TGTGCCAGCAGCTTATTGGGGCCGGATACGCAGTATTTT; CDR3aa: CASSLLGPDTQYF
d_gene: TRBD1; abundance: .; j_gene: TRBJ2-7; v_gene: TRBV5-1; CDR3nt: TGCGCCAGCAGCTTGGCTCAGGGGGCCTACGAGCAGTACTTC; CDR3aa: CASSLAQGAYEQYF
d_gene: TRBD1; abundance: .; j_gene: TRBJ2-2; v_gene: TRBV9; CDR3nt: TGTGCCAGCAGCGCAAGACAGGGGGCAAGGACCGGGGAGCTGTTTTTT; CDR3aa: CASSARQGARTGELFF
d_gene: TRBD1; abundance: .; j_gene: TRBJ1-2; v_gene: TRBV28; CDR3nt: TGTGCCAGCAGTCGTCAGGGGGCTGGGTATGGCTACACCTTC; CDR3aa: CASSRQGAGYGYTF
d_gene: .; abundance: .; j_gene: TRBJ1-3; v_gene: TRBV6-5; CDR3nt: TGTGCCAGCCAAGCCCTCTCTGGAAACACCATATATTTT; CDR3aa: CASQALSGNTIYF
d_gene: .; abundance: few; j_gene: TRBJ2-3; v_gene: TRBV7-3; CDR3nt: TGTGCCAGCAGCTTATTAGCGCGTACAGATACGCAGTATTTT; CDR3aa: CASSLLARTDTQYF
d_gene: .; abundance: .; j_gene: TRBJ1-1; v_gene: TRBV6-4; CDR3nt: TGTGCCAGCAGCGGGACCAATGCGGGAGGGAGCTTGGACACTGAAGCTTTCTTT; CDR3aa: CASSGTNAGGSLDTEAFF
d_gene: TRBD1; abundance: .; j_gene: TRBJ2-6; v_gene: TRBV19; CDR3nt: TGTGCCAGTAGGGACAGGGGTGGGGTCTCTGGGGCCAACGTCCTGACTTTC; CDR3aa: CASRDRGGVSGANVLTF
d_gene: .; abundance: few; j_gene: TRBJ1-2; v_gene: TRBV25-1; CDR3nt: TGTGCCAGTAGACAGGTTGGGAACTATGGCTACACCTTC; CDR3aa: CASRQVGNYGYTF
d_gene: TRBD1; abundance: .; j_gene: TRBJ2-1; v_gene: TRBV7-2; CDR3nt: TGTGCCAGCAGCTCCCAGGGGGATAGCTTCGGTGAGCAGTTCTTC; CDR3aa: CASSSQGDSFGEQFF
d_gene: .; abundance: .; j_gene: TRBJ1-1; v_gene: TRBV5-6; CDR3nt: TGTGCCAGCAGCTTGGGGGGCCTGAACACTGAAGCTTTCTTT; CDR3aa: CASSLGGLNTEAFF
d_gene: .; abundance: .; j_gene: TRBJ1-3; v_gene: TRBV5-4; CDR3nt: TGTGCCAGCAGCTTGGACAGATTCTCTGGAAACACCATATATTTT; CDR3aa: CASSLDRFSGNTIYF
d_gene: TRBD1; abundance: .; j_gene: TRBJ1-1; v_gene: TRBV5-1; CDR3nt: TGCGCCAGCAGCCCCCGACAGGGTTCCCAGAACACTGAAGCTTTCTTT; CDR3aa: CASSPRQGSQNTEAFF
d_gene: .; abundance: .; j_gene: TRBJ1-1; v_gene: TRBV21-1; CDR3nt: TGTGCCAGCAGCAAAGGGATCGGAGCGAGTAGGAGAACAAGACCTGAAGCTTTCTTT; CDR3aa: CASSKGIGASRRTRPEAFF
d_gene: TRBD2; abundance: .; j_gene: TRBJ2-7; v_gene: TRBV19; CDR3nt: TGTGCCAGTAGTATGCGCACTAGCGGGAGATACGAGCAGTACTTC; CDR3aa: CASSMRTSGRYEQYF
d_gene: .; abundance: .; j_gene: TRBJ2-5; v_gene: TRBV5-1; CDR3nt: TGCGCCAGCAGCCCCCGGGCAGGGCTGCAAGAGACCCAGTACTTC; CDR3aa: CASSPRAGLQETQYF
d_gene: TRBD2; abundance: .; j_gene: TRBJ2-3; v_gene: TRBV19; CDR3nt: TGTGCCAGTGCAACTAGCGGGAGCCCAGATACGCAGTATTTT; CDR3aa: CASATSGSPDTQYF
d_gene: .; abundance: .; j_gene: TRBJ2-3; v_gene: TRBV9; CDR3nt: TGTGCCAGCAGTTTTACGGGGGGCACAGATACGCAGTATTTT; CDR3aa: CASSFTGGTDTQYF
d_gene: .; abundance: .; j_gene: TRBJ1-2; v_gene: TRBV7-2; CDR3nt: TGTGCCAGCAGCACGAGGGGCGGGGGCGGTGGCTACACCTTC; CDR3aa: CASSTRGGGGGYTF